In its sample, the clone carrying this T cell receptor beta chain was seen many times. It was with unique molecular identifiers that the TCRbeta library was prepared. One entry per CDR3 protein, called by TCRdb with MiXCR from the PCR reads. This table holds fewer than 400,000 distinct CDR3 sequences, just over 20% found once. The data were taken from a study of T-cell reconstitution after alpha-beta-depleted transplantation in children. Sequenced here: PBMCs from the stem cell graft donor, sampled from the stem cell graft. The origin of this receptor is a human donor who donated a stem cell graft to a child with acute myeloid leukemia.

The CDR3 loop reads CASSQYQGGYEQYF. CDR3 DNA: TGCGCCAGCAGCCAATACCAAGGGGGCTACGAGCAGTACTTC. The chain employs TRBV4-3 and TRBJ2-7, with D tentatively TRBD1 (6 bases). The ends were cut back, 2 bases at V and 3 bases at J, with 11 bases in the middle. The CDR3 is 14 amino acids. Germline CDR1 reads LGHNA; CDR2 reads YSLEER.